This TCR beta chain was identified during a study of OX40 agonist ivuxolimab in advanced cancers. The assay was immunoSEQ multiplex PCR, and TCRdb's table has in-frame clones only and misses some. The sample records tens of thousands of clones, 89% being singletons. On this clone: Its antigen remains unknown.

General study points: In CD8+ T cells, expanded clones were on average more numerous than in CD4+. Among the lowest levels of clonal expansion were found in partial responders at 0.1-3.0 mg/kg. Clonal expansion from baseline to week 6 occurred in both CD4+ and CD8+ T cells.

Blood samples were obtained at baseline, cycle 4 day 1, and cycle 7 day 1. Germline values: CDR1 SGHAT, CDR2 FQNNGV. Losses at the gene ends were 1 base for V and 5 bases for J; bases not matched to a gene: 14. This CDR3 contains 18 residues. The TCR was taken from an adult with an advanced solid tumor such as melanoma, head and neck, liver or kidney cancer. The source was CD4+ or CD8+ T cells sorted from blood, collected in a trial of the OX40 agonist ivuxolimab. V usage is TRBV11-2 and J usage is TRBJ2-5; 9 nucleotides line up with TRBD1. CDR3 bases: TGTGCCAGCAGCTTAGGTTGGGGACAGGGAGGTTTTACGGAGACCCAGTACTTC. Amino acids: CASSLGWGQGGFTETQYF.